This T cell receptor (beta chain) came from a study of shared clonotypes between healthy human individuals. In the study overall: Used for every donor were three CD4 naive, three CD4 memory, two CD8 naive and one CD8 memory plate.

CDR3 length: 15 amino acids. CDR1 SGHVS and CDR2 FNYEAQ come from the germline V gene. V dropped 1 base and J dropped 0 bases, with 7 bases sitting between them. Worth noting for this clone: Its antigen is currently unknown.

Overall study findings and caveats: Richness estimates generally favored naive over memory subsets.

Every subset's genomic DNA went evenly onto several immunoSEQ plates. Method: immunoSEQ multiplex PCR; TCRdb's copy keeps in-frame clones and lacks some. The sample carries hundreds of thousands of clones, around 96% recorded once. Naive CD8 cells lacked CD45RO, underwent positive selection for CCR7 and left out terminally differentiated effector memory CD45RA+ cells. Everyone who donated was a Caucasian adult who lived in Nashville, Tennessee. The TCR comes from a man aged 25 to 40 in good health. The sequencing sample was made of naive CD8+ T cells sorted from blood. The gene calls are TRBV7-6 and TRBJ1-5; D unresolved. The CDR3 loop is CASSLETGSNQPQHF. The CDR3, as DNA: TGTGCCAGCAGCTTAGAAACGGGTAGCAATCAGCCCCAGCATTTT.